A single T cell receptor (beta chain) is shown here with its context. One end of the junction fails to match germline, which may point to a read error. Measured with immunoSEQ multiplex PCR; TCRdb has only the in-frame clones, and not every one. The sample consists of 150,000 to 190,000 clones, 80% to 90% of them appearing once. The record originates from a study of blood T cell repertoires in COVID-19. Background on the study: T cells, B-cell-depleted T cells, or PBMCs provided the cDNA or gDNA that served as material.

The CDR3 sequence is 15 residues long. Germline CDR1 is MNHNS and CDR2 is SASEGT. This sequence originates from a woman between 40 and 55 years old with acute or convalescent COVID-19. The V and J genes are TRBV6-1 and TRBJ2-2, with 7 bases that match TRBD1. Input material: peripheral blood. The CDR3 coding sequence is TGTGCCAGCAGAGAAGGGACAGCGAACACCGGGGAGCTGTTTTTT. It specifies CASREGTANTGELFF.